The clone carrying this T cell receptor (beta chain) was observed a few times. Its antigen is currently unknown. The data derive from a study of post-analysis software for immune sequencing data. Overall study results and limits: Multiple sclerosis patients showed significantly lower normalized Chao1 diversity than controls did. Samples prepared in the same batch strongly co-clustered by F measure. TRBV segments more frequent in patients than in controls numbered several and included TRBV5-6, TRBV5-1 and TRBV20-1.

This CDR3 is 16 amino acids long. V lost 5 bases and J lost 9; bases outside the gene matches: 12. From germline, CDR1 is PRHDT and CDR2 FYEKMQ (reference sequence). Incorporated into the TCR beta cDNA libraries were unique molecular identifiers, which served to reduce PCR and sequencing biases. It was from roughly 1 to 10 million T cells that about half a million cDNA molecules came. TCRdb reprocessed the PCR reads via MiXCR and lists one record per CDR3 protein. Among roughly 580,000 distinct CDR3 sequences listed, 44% were seen once. The chain has TRBV13 and TRBJ2-1; TRBD2 agrees at 11 bases. Sequences were obtained from blood. The source of this sequence is a girl between 5 and 17 years old with multiple sclerosis. DNA for the CDR3: TGTGCCAGCAGCCCTACGCCGACTAGCGGGATTGGTGAGCAGTTCTTC. Protein product: CASSPTPTSGIGEQFF.